This TCR beta chain was sequenced for a study of neoadjuvant anti-PD-1 for oral cavity cancer (dated by TCRdb to the early 2020s). About the investigation overall: Three to four biweekly doses of nivolumab at 3 mg/kg were mostly administered to patients before curative-intent surgical resection. A roughly 30% response rate was observed in the parent correlative cohort, in which over 9 patients were included. Under RECIST 1.1, a patient counted as a responder if showing complete response, partial response or stable disease, and as a non-responder if showing progression. For patients who did not progress, a fourth nivolumab dose was given around day 43, followed by definitive surgical resection on days 50-56. Results and caveats for the whole study, not just this receptor: Higher pretreatment blood Treg/Th17 ratios correlated with higher pretreatment blood TCRbeta clonality and lower post-treatment tumor TCRbeta clonality. After neoadjuvant nivolumab, significantly higher T cell clonality (Gini index) was found within PBMCs in non-responders than in responders. Only three patients per response group were included in the TCR analyses, and larger cohorts for validation were called for by the authors.

Comments on this clone: Which antigen it targets is not known. No qualities accompany the bases; no much larger clone lies one base away.

Looking up the germline V gene (reference sequence) yields CDR1 SEHNR and CDR2 FQNEAQ. V has 6 bases trimmed and J has 6 bases trimmed; junction bases matching no gene number 15. The CDR3 holds 16 amino acids from the cysteine to the phenylalanine. CDR3 DNA only is kept here, 48 bases in frame from base 1. For deep sequencing, each PBMC sample was run in six replicates, with libraries mostly built from approximately 520 ng of input genomic DNA. The immunoSEQ hsTCRbeta kit was used to prepare TCRbeta libraries, following the manufacturer's instructions. Sequencing of the completed libraries took place using an Illumina NovaSeq 6000 S4 flow cell after they had been pooled to about 3 nM. The study's processing was this. The immunoSEQ Analyzer handled quality control and preprocessing of the raw data. The analysis was limited to productive rearrangements, and each clonotype was defined by a unique CDR3 amino acid sequence. Repertoire clonality was estimated as the Gini-Simpson index, which was calculated using the R package tcR. Student's t test was used to compare Gini indices, and Pearson correlation was used to assess associations with tumor size change. This immuneACCESS table, as held by TCRdb, lists in-frame sequences with V and J called but not all clones. Of the missing ones, under half trace to an unresolved V gene in checked studies; the others have no known cause. V and J calls and clone size are given by that table; D and trimming were obtained from the DNA. The table for this sample lists roughly 67,000 clones; around 88% of them were counted only once. The ten largest clones capture 3.4% of the sample.

In light of the paper, this sample's time point label describes: before neoadjuvant nivolumab. Patients were newly diagnosed with stage II-IVA oral cavity squamous cell carcinoma and had received no prior systemic or radiation treatment. The cohort consisted of patients with HPV-negative, locally advanced oral cavity squamous cell carcinoma. No culture maintenance or expansion was done, as the peripheral blood mononuclear cells went straight to analysis. Samples came from a longitudinal correlative study of a single-arm phase II trial of neoadjuvant nivolumab in oral cavity squamous cell carcinoma. Subject-matched pre- and post-treatment PBMCs and tumors from three responders and three non-responders were subjected to genomic DNA-based TCRbeta sequencing. Peripheral blood mononuclear cells were collected once before nivolumab treatment and again after treatment, at the time of surgery. Genomic DNA was isolated from PBMCs using the Maxwell RSC DNA from Cells kit.

This TCR was sampled from a person aged 40 to 85 with oral cavity squamous cell carcinoma. Sequenced here: PBMCs, sampled before nivolumab (anti-PD-1) treatment. The V and J segments used are TRBV7-9 and TRBJ1-2; TRBD1 aligns with 8 central bases. Read as DNA, the sequence is TGTGCCAGCAGAAATACAGGGGGTCATGGCGTCGATGGCTACACCTTC. It encodes CASRNTGGHGVDGYTF. This CDR3, with the reference TRBV7-9 and TRBJ1-2 proteins standing in past its ends, gives the full variable domain DTGVSQNPRHKITKRGQNVTFRCDPISEHNRLYWYRQTLGQGPEFLTYFQNEAQLEKSRLLSDRFSAERPKGSFSTLEIQRTEQGDSAMYLCASRNTGGHGVDGYTFGSGTRLTVV.